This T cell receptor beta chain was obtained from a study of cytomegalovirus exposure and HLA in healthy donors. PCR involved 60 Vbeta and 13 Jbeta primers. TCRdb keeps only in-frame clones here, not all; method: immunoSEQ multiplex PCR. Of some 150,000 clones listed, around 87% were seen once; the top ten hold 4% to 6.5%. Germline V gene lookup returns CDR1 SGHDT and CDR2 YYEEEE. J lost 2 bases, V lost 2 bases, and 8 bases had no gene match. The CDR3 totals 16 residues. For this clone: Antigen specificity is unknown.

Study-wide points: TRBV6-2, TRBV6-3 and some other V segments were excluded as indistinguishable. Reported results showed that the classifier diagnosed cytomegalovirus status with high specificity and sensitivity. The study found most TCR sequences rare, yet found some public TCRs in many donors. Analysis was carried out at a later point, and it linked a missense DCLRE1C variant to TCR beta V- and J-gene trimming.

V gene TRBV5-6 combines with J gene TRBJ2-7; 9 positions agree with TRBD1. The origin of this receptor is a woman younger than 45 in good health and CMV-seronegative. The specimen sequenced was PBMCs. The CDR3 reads CASSLQGANPTYEQYF. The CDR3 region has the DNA TGTGCCAGCAGCTTACAGGGGGCCAATCCGACCTACGAGCAGTACTTC.